This T cell receptor (beta chain) came from a study of post-analysis software for immune sequencing data. Turning to the study itself: Courses of disease covered relapsing-remitting, secondary progressive and progressive-relapsing multiple sclerosis.

Findings of the study overall: A significant reduction in normalized Chao1 diversity was observed in multiple sclerosis patients versus controls. The study found TRBV5-6, TRBV5-1 and TRBV20-1 among several TRBV segments more frequent in patients than controls. Strong co-clustering by F measure linked samples that shared a preparation batch.

In regard to this clonotype: What it binds is not known.

Presence of unique molecular identifiers characterized the TCR beta cDNA libraries. Roughly 500,000 cDNA molecules were obtained per 1 to 10 million input T cells. TCRdb re-derived calls from the PCR reads in MiXCR, one entry per CDR3 protein. The sample contains hundreds of thousands of distinct CDR3 sequences, roughly half of which appear only once. Trimming shortened V by 4 bases and J by 13 bases, and 27 bases separated the two germline ends. Germline lookup yields CDR1 SGHRS and CDR2 YFSETQ. The CDR3 contains 16 residues. This receptor was obtained from a girl aged 10 to 17 with multiple sclerosis. The chain combines TRBV5-1 with TRBJ2-4; perhaps TRBD2 as D (6 bases). Source material: blood. In DNA, the CDR3 is TGCGCCAGCAGCCTCGTTATCGCGGCAAAATTCCGGGAGCAGTACTTC. Protein product: CASSLVIAAKFREQYF.